Listed below are T cell receptor beta chains from one sample, sequenced in a study of patients and donors after allogeneic stem cell transplantation. TCRdb passed the RT-PCR reads through MiXCR, listing each CDR3 protein once. The table records about a million distinct CDR3 sequences, more than 15% of them present only once. Material for sequencing was blood, either unsorted or a sorted T cell fraction (not recorded which). The origin of the receptors is a human donor who was either an allogeneic HSCT recipient or a stem cell or donor lymphocyte infusion donor (not recorded which). It is not recorded whose cells these are; they may come from a transplant donor. CDR3s include the opening cysteine and the closing phenylalanine or tryptophan. D genes are given only for firm matches. The size field is filled for only some rows; it gives once, few, many or a size class.

>TRBJ1-1|TRBV19|.|.
CASSMTLNTEAFF
TGTGCCAGTAGTATGACATTGAACACTGAAGCTTTCTTT
>TRBJ2-7|TRBV10-3|few|TRBD1
CAISGDSLEFIF
TGTGCCATCAGTGGGGACAGTTTGGAGTTTATCTTC
>TRBJ2-1|TRBV27|.|TRBD2
CASSLLPSGISSYNEQFF
TGTGCCAGCAGTTTATTGCCTAGCGGGATAAGCTCCTACAATGAGCAGTTCTTC
>TRBJ1-2|TRBV24-1|.|.
CATSPDGNRVGYTF
TGTGCCACCAGCCCAGATGGGAACAGGGTAGGCTACACCTTC
>TRBJ1-1|TRBV12-3/TRBV12-4|few|.
CASSLELRTEAFF
TGTGCCAGCAGTTTAGAGCTCCGCACTGAAGCTTTCTTT
>TRBJ2-7|TRBV12-3/TRBV12-4|few|.
CASSLKARPGDEQYF
TGTGCCAGCAGTTTAAAGGCCCGACCGGGGGACGAGCAGTACTTC
>TRBJ2-3|TRBV20-1|.|TRBD2
CSARPGLAGGPNTDTQYF
TGCAGTGCTAGGCCGGGACTAGCGGGAGGTCCGAACACAGATACGCAGTATTTT
>TRBJ2-5|TRBV5-1|few|.
CASSSDPTGVETQYF
TGCGCCAGCAGCTCCGACCCGACAGGCGTGGAGACCCAGTACTTC
>TRBJ1-5|TRBV7-8|few|.
CASSLAEAGYQPQHF
TGTGCCAGCAGCTTAGCGGAGGCCGGTTATCAGCCCCAGCATTTT
>TRBJ2-7|TRBV20-1|.|.
CSALDSVPSYEQYF
TGCAGTGCTCTTGACTCGGTCCCCTCCTACGAGCAGTACTTC
>TRBJ1-1|TRBV15|.|.
CATSRDYGSKAFF
TGTGCCACCAGCAGAGATTACGGCTCGAAAGCTTTCTTT
>TRBJ2-7|TRBV15|.|TRBD1
CATSRDNRGESYEQYF
TGTGCCACCAGCAGAGATAACAGGGGCGAATCCTACGAGCAGTACTTC
>TRBJ2-3|TRBV12-3/TRBV12-4|.|TRBD2
CASSLSGSGSHTDTQYF
TGTGCCAGCAGTTTATCGGGGAGCGGGAGCCACACAGATACGCAGTATTTT
>TRBJ2-1|TRBV5-1|few|TRBD2
CASSLVTSGISYNEQFF
TGCGCCAGCAGCCTGGTGACTAGCGGGATCTCCTACAATGAGCAGTTCTTC
>TRBJ2-2|TRBV12-5|few|TRBD2
CASGINTSGRLGNTGELFF
TGTGCTAGTGGCATAAACACTAGCGGGAGGTTGGGGAACACCGGGGAGCTGTTTTTT
>TRBJ2-5|TRBV29-1|many|.
CSVSRTSQETQYF
TGCAGCGTATCTCGGACCAGCCAAGAGACCCAGTACTTC
>TRBJ2-4|TRBV20-1|few|TRBD2
CGGEGNYQNIQYF
TGCGGGGGGGAAGGGAACTACCAAAACATTCAGTACTTC
>TRBJ1-1|TRBV24-1|few|.
CATSDLQGKAFF
TGTGCCACCAGTGATTTGCAGGGAAAAGCTTTCTTT
>TRBJ1-3|TRBV2|.|.
CAITDRGSGNTIYF
TGTGCCATCACTGACCGAGGCTCTGGAAACACCATATATTTT
>TRBJ1-5|TRBV6-2/TRBV6-3|few|.
CASSYGRGSNQPQHF
TGTGCCAGCAGTTACGGTAGAGGGAGCAATCAGCCCCAGCATTTT